This T cell receptor (beta chain) was captured in a study of cytomegalovirus exposure and HLA in healthy donors. Study at large: Approximately 83 million unique TCRs from HLA-typed donors were held in an early data release. Study observations and caveats: CMV antigen specificity of three CMV-associated chains was confirmed in vitro. High specificity and sensitivity for cytomegalovirus status were reported for the classifier.

Germline CDR1 reads GTSNPN; CDR2 reads SVGIG (reference sequence). V was trimmed by 0 bases and J by 11 bases, leaving 17 bases between them. This CDR3 region has 14 residues. As to this clone: The target antigen is unknown.

The PCR ran on 60 Vbeta and 13 Jbeta primers. Authors' analysis steps: An analysis performed later counted 72 million or so unique TCR beta chains (roughly 10 million of them shared). Method: immunoSEQ multiplex PCR; TCRdb's copy keeps in-frame clones and lacks some. Clonal size and the V and J genes are those of that table, whereas D and trimming came from the DNA. Here the sample spans more than 200,000 clones, roughly 83% being singletons. Sequencing input: PBMCs. The J gene is TRBJ2-1, the V gene TRBV30; a possible D gene is TRBD2 (5 bases). This TCR came from a girl under 18 in good health and CMV-seronegative. CDR3 protein: CAWSVGWESEKQFF. The CDR3 DNA reads TGTGCCTGGAGTGTCGGGTGGGAGTCTGAAAAGCAGTTCTTC.